Listed here are 22 T cell receptor beta chains from one sample, sequenced in a study of blood T cell repertoires in COVID-19. The repertoire was sequenced with immunoSEQ multiplex PCR; TCRdb's copy has only in-frame clones and lacks some. This sample carries fewer than 350,000 clones, approximately 91% of them seen once, and the ten largest clones take 0.85% to 1.3%. Sequenced: PBMCs or T cells enriched from blood (not recorded which). These receptors were obtained from a woman in her 30s who had been exposed to COVID-19.

This clone was found a few times. The rearrangement joins TRBV6-2 or TRBV6-3 to TRBJ1-2; 7 positions match TRBD1. This CDR3 is built from 14 residues. CDR1 MNHEY and CDR2 SVGEGT come from the germline V gene. V shed 0 bases, J shed 4 bases, and the junction held 2 bases outside the gene matches. In DNA, the CDR3 is TGTGCCAGCAGTTACTCACAGGGGTCCTATGGCTACACCTTC. Translated, it gives CASSYSQGSYGYTF.

The chain combines TRBV28 with TRBJ1-4, with 7 bases lining up with TRBD1. This CDR3 region has 14 residues. In germline, CDR1 is MDHEN, CDR2 SYDVKM. V lost 4 bases and J lost 4; bases outside the gene matches: 3. The CDR3 loop reads CASSSGQVNEKLFF. For the CDR3, the DNA is TGTGCCAGCAGTTCTGGACAGGTTAATGAAAAACTGTTTTTT.

The chain links TRBV7-8 to TRBJ1-5; 8 positions match TRBD1. J gave up 0 bases and V 5 bases, and 6 bases lay outside the gene matches. This CDR3 contains 16 residues. Germline V gene sequence: CDR1 SGHVS, CDR2 FQNEAQ. In DNA form, the CDR3 reads TGTGCCAGCAGCGCCGGGACAGGCAATAGCAATCAGCCCCAGCATTTT. Its protein is CASSAGTGNSNQPQHF.

This clone showed up just once. The CDR3 DNA sequence: TGTGCCAGCTCACACGGACTAGCGGGAGATTCGGGGGAGCTGTTTTTT. Its translation is CASSHGLAGDSGELFF. The V and J genes are TRBV18 and TRBJ2-2; TRBD2 matches at 13 bases. The ends lost 4 bases at V and 8 bases at J; junction bases unmatched: 7. The CDR3 extends over 16 amino acids. CDR1 and CDR2 from the germline V gene are KGHSH and LQKENI.

V gene TRBV4-1 combines with J gene TRBJ1-3; no clear D. The germline V and J ends were trimmed by 1 base and 0 bases, with 7 bases remaining between them. The germline CDR1 and CDR2 sequences are MGHRA and YSYEKL. This CDR3 region has 15 residues. CDR3 sequence: CASSQGHNSGNTIYF. In nucleotides, the CDR3 is TGCGCCAGCAGCCAAGGCCACAACTCTGGAAACACCATATATTTT.

This clone has a handful of counts. The chain carries TRBV20-1 and TRBJ2-2, with 8 bases matching TRBD2. The CDR3 runs 17 residues. V lost 4 bases and J lost 2; bases outside the gene matches: 12. CDR1 and CDR2 from the germline V gene are DFQATT and SNEGSKA (reference sequence). This chain's CDR3 is CSANDGLAGYNTGELFF. The CDR3 nucleotides are TGCAGTGCTAATGACGGGCTAGCGGGCTACAACACCGGGGAGCTGTTTTTT.

This clone was seen more than once but under ten times. The rearrangement joins TRBV19 to TRBJ1-1; a possible D gene is TRBD1 (5 bases). The germline gives CDR1 LNHDA, CDR2 SQIVND (reference sequence). The V gene lost 1 base and the J gene lost 1 base, with 7 bases spanning the gap. This CDR3 comprises 14 residues. The CDR3: CASSIVGANTEAFF. CDR3 sequence (DNA): TGTGCCAGTAGTATAGTAGGGGCGAACACTGAAGCTTTCTTT.

CDR3 in amino acids: CASRRGLAKNIQYF. In DNA, the CDR3 is TGTGCCAGCAGACGGGGACTAGCCAAAAACATTCAGTACTTC. J is TRBJ2-4 and V is TRBV28, with D possibly TRBD2 on 6 matching bases. The CDR3 loop spans 14 amino acids. Germline V gives CDR1 MDHEN, CDR2 SYDVKM. Deletions cut 6 bases from V and 0 bases from J, with 9 bases between.

The chain couples TRBV9 to TRBJ2-1; 10 bases are shared with TRBD1. V trimming: 6 bases; J trimming: 2 bases; junction bases outside the gene matches: 5. Germline V gene lookup returns CDR1 SGDLS and CDR2 YYNGEE. The CDR3 sequence is 15 residues long. The CDR3: CASTPGTGAYNEQFF. Here the CDR3 DNA reads TGTGCCAGCACCCCAGGGACAGGGGCCTACAATGAGCAGTTCTTC.

The chain links TRBV28 to TRBJ1-5, with a tentative D call TRBD1 (5 bases). Germline CDR1 MDHEN, CDR2 SYDVKM. CDR3 length equals 14 residues. V shed 0 bases and J shed 4 bases, with 7 bases lying between them. Here the CDR3 reads CASSLWDTNQPQHF. CDR3 bases: TGTGCCAGCAGTTTATGGGACACAAATCAGCCCCAGCATTTT.

V gene TRBV21-1 combines with J gene TRBJ1-4; the D call TRBD1 from the table was never checked on the DNA. TRBV21-1 is labeled a pseudogene. The CDR3 is made up of 15 amino acids. CDR3 coding DNA: TGTGCCAGCAGCAGACAGGGAAAGCACCATGAAAAACTGTTTTTT. It yields the protein CASSRQGKHHEKLFF.

The genes are TRBV10-3 and TRBJ2-3; D is ambiguous. Looked up from germline, CDR1 is ENHRY and CDR2 is SYGVKD. The CDR3 is made up of 15 amino acids. V was shortened by 3 bases and J by 3 bases, with 13 bases between the two germline ends. CDR3 residues: CAISDPPQLTDTQYF. CDR3 coding DNA: TGTGCCATCAGTGACCCCCCACAGCTTACAGATACGCAGTATTTT.

Only one count was recorded for this clone. V and J are TRBV7-8 and TRBJ2-1, with 7 nucleotides matching TRBD2. The CDR3 spans 14 residues. After removal of 5 bases from V and 7 bases from J, the junction contained 8 bases not matched to a gene. CDR1 and CDR2 (germline): SGHVS, FQNEAQ. CDR3 coding DNA: TGTGCCAGCAGCCACAGACTAGCAGGGAATGAGCAGTTCTTC. It yields the protein CASSHRLAGNEQFF.

The DNA of the CDR3 is TGTGCCATCAGTGAGTCAAGTCGGGTGATGAACACTGAAGCTTTCTTT. This codes for CAISESSRVMNTEAFF. The J gene is TRBJ1-1, the V gene TRBV10-3; D is uncertain. Trimming removed 0 bases at V and 0 bases at J, with 11 bases between. From germline, CDR1 is ENHRY and CDR2 SYGVKD. This CDR3 has 16 amino acids.

This rearrangement joins TRBV4-1 to TRBJ2-5, with 10 nucleotides matching TRBD1. This CDR3 is built from 16 residues. The J segment lost 6 bases and the V segment lost 0 bases, leaving 7 bases of the junction unmatched. Germline CDR1 MGHRA, CDR2 YSYEKL. The CDR3 coding sequence is TGCGCCAGCAGCCAAGATAGGACAGGGGGTATACAGACCCAGTACTTC. Encoded protein: CASSQDRTGGIQTQYF.

CDR3 sequence: CASSPGQRVEAFF. In DNA form, the CDR3 reads TGTGCCAGCTCACCAGGGCAGAGGGTTGAAGCTTTCTTT. The V gene is TRBV18, the J gene TRBJ1-1; D gene ambiguous. CDR1 is KGHSH, CDR2 LQKENI, per germline. The CDR3 contains 13 residues. Between the trimmed V and J ends, which lost 2 bases and 7 bases, there was a span of 11 bases.

The V call is TRBV28, the J call TRBJ1-2; D gene ambiguous. V was clipped by 2 bases and J by 1 base, with 5 bases between them. The germline V gene has CDR1 MDHEN and CDR2 SYDVKM. This CDR3 has 13 amino acids. The CDR3 spells CASSLTVNYGYTF. In nucleotides, the CDR3 is TGTGCCAGCAGTTTAACAGTTAACTATGGCTACACCTTC.

The rearrangement joins TRBV5-1 to TRBJ2-5; TRBD1 matches at 11 bases. The length of the CDR3 is 15 residues. V was pared by 5 bases and J by 2 bases, with 5 bases of the junction left unmatched. CDR1 SGHRS and CDR2 YFSETQ come from the germline V gene. CDR3 amino acids: CASRRDRGFQETQYF. Written as DNA, the CDR3 is TGCGCCAGCAGACGGGACAGGGGGTTTCAAGAGACCCAGTACTTC. Looking up the rest from reference TRBV5-1 and TRBJ2-5 gives the full variable domain: KAGVTQTPRYLIKTRGQQVTLSCSPISGHRSVSWYQQTPGQGLQFLFEYFSETQRNKGNFPGRFSGRQFSNSRSEMNVSTLELGDSALYLCASRRDRGFQETQYFGPGTRLLVL.

The chain carries TRBV28 and TRBJ1-2; D unresolved. Per germline, CDR1 MDHEN and CDR2 SYDVKM. Trimming stripped 6 bases from V and 0 bases from J, with 11 bases between. This CDR3 spans 14 amino acids. The CDR3 DNA sequence: TGTGCCAGCAGCCGTAACAGAGCTAACTATGGCTACACCTTC. Its translation: CASSRNRANYGYTF.

V is TRBV2 and J is TRBJ2-7, with D maybe TRBD2 (5 bases). CDR3 size: 14 residues. In germline, CDR1 is SNHLY, CDR2 FYNNEI. V lost 3 bases and J lost 3, with 12 bases in between. The CDR3 DNA follows: TGTGCCAGCAGTGAGGGTGGAGGATTCTACGAGCAGTACTTC. Translation: CASSEGGGFYEQYF. The complete variable domain, with remaining parts taken from reference TRBV2 and TRBJ2-7, reads EPEVTQTPSHQVTQMGQEVILRCVPISNHLYFYWYRQILGQKVEFLVSFYNNEISEKSEIFDDQFSVERPDGSNFTLKIRSTKLEDSAMYFCASSEGGGFYEQYFGPGTRLTVT.

The genes are TRBV28 and TRBJ2-3, with 9 positions matching TRBD1. The V and J ends lost 2 bases and 4 bases, in that order; junction bases with no gene match: 4. The V gene's germline CDR1 is MDHEN and CDR2 SYDVKM. The CDR3 spans 15 residues. The DNA for the CDR3 is TGTGCCAGCAGTTTACGGACAGGGGCAGCAGATACGCAGTATTTT. Translating gives CASSLRTGAADTQYF. Full variable domain (remainder filled in from reference TRBV28 and TRBJ2-3): DVKVTQSSRYLVKRTGEKVFLECVQDMDHENMFWYRQDPGLGLRLIYFSYDVKMKEKGDIPEGYSVSREKKERFSLILESASTNQTSMYLCASSLRTGAADTQYFGPGTRLTVL.

Here the CDR3 DNA reads TGTGCCAGCAGATATCAGGGGTTCACTAATGAAAAACTGTTTTTT. Translating gives CASRYQGFTNEKLFF. This chain links TRBV28 with TRBJ1-4; perhaps TRBD1 as D (6 bases). The germline V gene has CDR1 MDHEN and CDR2 SYDVKM. The CDR3 consists of 15 residues. Between the trimmed V and J ends, which lost 6 bases and 2 bases, there was a span of 13 bases.